This T cell receptor (beta chain) appears in the sequencing data of a study of T cells after yellow fever vaccination. Study background: Fractions with few cells were prepared using SMART-Seq v4 Ultra Low Input.

There are 14 residues in the CDR3. In germline, CDR1 is SGHAT, CDR2 FQNNGV. Trimming took 3 bases from V and 12 from J; bases not matched to a gene: 10. In its sample, this clonotype was seen many times. The antigen remains undetermined. The authors made TCR cDNA by 5'RACE template switching, adding a universal primer site and UMIs. TCRdb independently ran MiXCR on the 5' RACE reads; one entry per CDR3 protein. The table shows a few hundred thousand distinct CDR3 sequences, with about 3.7% occurring only once. Study outcomes and limitations: Post-booster repertoires again held most primary-vaccination clones (approximately 96% CD4, 75% to 90% CD8).

The sample consisted of PBMCs, taken 15 days after the yellow fever booster vaccination. The source is a man aged 18 to 29 who received the YFV17D yellow fever vaccine. The V and J genes are TRBV11-2 and TRBJ2-1; 8 positions agree with TRBD2. This CDR3 is CASSLPAGGGRQFF. For the CDR3, the DNA is TGTGCCAGCAGCTTGCCGGCAGGCGGGGGGCGGCAGTTCTTC.